A selection of T cell receptor beta chains follows, all from one sample in a study of cytomegalovirus exposure and HLA in healthy donors. Using immunoSEQ multiplex PCR, the repertoire was profiled, and TCRdb retains in-frame clones only, with some absent. Of approximately 280,000 clones listed, about 90% are singletons. Sequenced: PBMCs. The receptors originated from a woman aged 18-30 years in good health and CMV-seronegative. Each CDR3 is given with its conserved first and last residue.

V | CDR3
TRBV7-9 | CASSLRESAKNIQYF
TRBV5-1 | CASSFIPEETQYF
TRBV7-9 | CASSTRQEMRYEQYF
TRBV4-1 | CASSWTDSYEQYF
TRBV6-5 | CASSLGQLDYGYTF
TRBV19 | CASSVGRDTQYF
TRBV7-6 | CASSSSLASGANVLTF
TRBV7-2 | CASSSGGVSNEKLFF
TRBV2 | CASSEQGANYGYTF
TRBV9 | CASSVGGWNNEQFF
TRBV27 | CASNAGQGSINEQFF
TRBV7-2 | CASSQRGGGSYEQYF
TRBV30 | CAWSHRLAGGLYNEQFF